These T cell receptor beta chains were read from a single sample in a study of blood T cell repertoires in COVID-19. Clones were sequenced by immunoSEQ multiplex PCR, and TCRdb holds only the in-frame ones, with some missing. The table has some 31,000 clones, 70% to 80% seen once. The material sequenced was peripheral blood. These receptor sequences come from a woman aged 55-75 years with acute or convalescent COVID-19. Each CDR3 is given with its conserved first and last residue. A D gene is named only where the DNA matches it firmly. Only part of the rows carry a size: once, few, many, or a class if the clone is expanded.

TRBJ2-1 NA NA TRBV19 TGTGCCAGTACTACGCCGGGACACAATTCCTACAATGAGCAGTTCTTC CASTTPGHNSYNEQFF
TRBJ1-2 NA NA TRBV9 TGTGCCAGCAGCCCCCGGGGGGGGGAACCTACCTATGGCTACACCTTC CASSPRGGEPTYGYTF
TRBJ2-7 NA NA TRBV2 TGTGCCAGCAGTGAAGGGTGGAGCGAGCAGTACTTC CASSEGWSEQYF
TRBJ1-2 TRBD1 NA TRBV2 TGTGCCAGCACCACGGACAGGGGGCAGAAAGGCTACACCTTC CASTTDRGQKGYTF
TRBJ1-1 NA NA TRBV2 TGTGCCAGCACGGTTGCGGGGTCGGGACCTGAAGCTTTCTTT CASTVAGSGPEAFF
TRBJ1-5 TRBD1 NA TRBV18 TGTGCCAGCTCACCTTCGGGACAGATCAATCAGCCCCAGCATTTT CASSPSGQINQPQHF
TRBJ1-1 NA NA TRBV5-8 TGTGCCAGCAGCTTGGCAGGGTACACTGAAGCTTTCTTT CASSLAGYTEAFF
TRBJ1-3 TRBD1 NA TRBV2 TGTGCCAGTGGGACAGGCTCTGGAAACACCATATATTTT CASGTGSGNTIYF
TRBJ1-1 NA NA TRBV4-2 TGTGCCAGCAGCCGCAACCTACAGGGATCCACTGAAGCTTTCTTT CASSRNLQGSTEAFF
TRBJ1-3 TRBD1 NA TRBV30 TGTGCCTGGAGCAAGGGACAGGGCTCTGGAAACACCATATATTTT CAWSKGQGSGNTIYF
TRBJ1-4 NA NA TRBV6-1 TGTGCCAGCAGTGAGGGACTTCTGGGATCAAAACTGTTTTTT CASSEGLLGSKLFF
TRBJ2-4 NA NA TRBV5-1 TGCGCCAGCAGCTTAGGTGGTTCAGGGACTTTCGCCAAAAACATTCAGTACTTC CASSLGGSGTFAKNIQYF
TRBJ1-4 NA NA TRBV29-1 TGCAGCGTTGCAGGGGCGGGTAATGAAAAACTGTTTTTT CSVAGAGNEKLFF
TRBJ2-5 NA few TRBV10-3 TGTGCCATCAGTGTTGACAGAACACAAGAGACCCAGTACTTC CAISVDRTQETQYF
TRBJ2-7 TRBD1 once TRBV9 TGTGCCAGCAGCGTAGGGACCGGGACAGGCCCCTACGAGCAGTACTTC CASSVGTGTGPYEQYF
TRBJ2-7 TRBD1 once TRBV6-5 TGTGCCAGCAGGACCGGGACAGCCTACGAGCAGTACTTC CASRTGTAYEQYF
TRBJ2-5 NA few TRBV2 TGTGCCAGCAGTGAAGCGCCAGGGCGGGAGACCCAGTACTTC CASSEAPGRETQYF
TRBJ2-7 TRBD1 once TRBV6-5 TGTGCCAGCAGTTACTCGAGTTCAGGGGGCCACGAGCAGTACTTC CASSYSSSGGHEQYF
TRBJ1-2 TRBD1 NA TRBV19 TGTGCCAGTAGTATAGCCACAGGGGATGGCTACACCTTC CASSIATGDGYTF
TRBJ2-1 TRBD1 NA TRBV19 TGTGCCAGTAGGGGGACAGAACTGTACAATGAGCAGTTCTTC CASRGTELYNEQFF
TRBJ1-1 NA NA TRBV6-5 TGTGCCAGCAGTTACGCGCCCGATATGAACACTGAAGCTTTCTTT CASSYAPDMNTEAFF
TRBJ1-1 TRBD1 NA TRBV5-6 TGTGCCAGCAGTTTAGACAGGGCGAACACTGAAGCTTTCTTT CASSLDRANTEAFF
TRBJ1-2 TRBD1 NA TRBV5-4 TGTGCCAGCAGCCTCATCGGGACAGGGGGGCATGGCTACACCTTC CASSLIGTGGHGYTF
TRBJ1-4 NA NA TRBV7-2 TGTGCCAGCACCCTAGGCCTCTTCACTAATGAAAAACTGTTTTTT CASTLGLFTNEKLFF
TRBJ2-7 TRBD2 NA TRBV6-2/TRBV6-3 TGTGCCAGCAGTTCCTTTAGCGGGGGGACAGTTTACGAGCAGTACTTC CASSSFSGGTVYEQYF
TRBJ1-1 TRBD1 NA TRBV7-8 TGTGCCAGCAGCGGGCAGGGGGGCACTGAAGCTTTCTTT CASSGQGGTEAFF
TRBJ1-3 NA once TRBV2 TGTGCCAGCAAGGCGGATCACTCTGGAAACACCATATATTTT CASKADHSGNTIYF
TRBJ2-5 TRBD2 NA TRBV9 TGTGCCAGCAGCGTAGGGGGTAGCGGGGGGACCCAGTACTTC CASSVGGSGGTQYF
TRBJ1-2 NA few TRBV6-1 TGTGCCAGCAGTGAAAGCGGAATCTATGGCTACACCTTC CASSESGIYGYTF
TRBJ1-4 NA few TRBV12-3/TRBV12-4 TGTGCCAGCGCCTTGGAAGAGGAGGAAAAACTGTTTTTT CASALEEEEKLFF
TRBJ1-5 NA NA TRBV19 TGTGCCAGTAGTATTGCGGGAATCAATCAGCCCCAGCATTTT CASSIAGINQPQHF
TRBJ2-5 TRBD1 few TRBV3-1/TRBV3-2 TGTGCCAGCAGCCCGACGGGGACAGGGGTAGTGAAGACCCAGTACTTC CASSPTGTGVVKTQYF
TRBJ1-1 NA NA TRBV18 TGTGCCAGCTCGTCAGGGATGAACACTGAAGCTTTCTTT CASSSGMNTEAFF
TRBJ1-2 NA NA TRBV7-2 TGTGCCAGCAGCCCCCTATATACTGAGGATGGCTACACCTTC CASSPLYTEDGYTF
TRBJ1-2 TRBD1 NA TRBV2 TGTGCCAGCAGTTTTGGGGACAGCTTATCCTATGGCTACACCTTC CASSFGDSLSYGYTF
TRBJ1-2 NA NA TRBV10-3 TGTGCCATCAGTGAGTCGCGGGGCTACACCTTC CAISESRGYTF
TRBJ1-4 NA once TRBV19 TGTGCCAGTAGGAATCCGGGGACTAATGAAAAACTGTTTTTT CASRNPGTNEKLFF
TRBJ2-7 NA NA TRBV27 TGTGCCAGCACCACTTCCACCGAATCTAAAGCCTACGAGCAGTACTTC CASTTSTESKAYEQYF
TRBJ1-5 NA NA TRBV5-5 TGTGCCAGCAGCCGCAACGACAGAGACAATCAGCCCCAGCATTTT CASSRNDRDNQPQHF
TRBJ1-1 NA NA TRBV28 TGTGCCAGCGAGAAGGGAGGCACTGAAGCTTTCTTT CASEKGGTEAFF
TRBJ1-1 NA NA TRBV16 TGTGCCAGCAGCCAATGGGCGAAAAACACTGAAGCTTTCTTT CASSQWAKNTEAFF
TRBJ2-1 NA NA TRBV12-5 TGTGCTAGTGGTTTGAATGAAGGGGCTTATCAGTTCTTC CASGLNEGAYQFF
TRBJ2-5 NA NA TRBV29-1 TGCAGCGTGGGGTGGGGGCCAGAGACCCAGTACTTC CSVGWGPETQYF
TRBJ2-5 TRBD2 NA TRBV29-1 TGCAGCGTTGAAGATCTTGGCGGGGGGGCCGCAGAGACCCAGTACTTC CSVEDLGGGAAETQYF
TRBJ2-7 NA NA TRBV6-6 TGTGCCAGCAGTACCCGAGGCTACGAGCAGTACTTC CASSTRGYEQYF